This is a list of T cell receptor beta chains from one sample in a study of identical twins. TCRdb recomputed calls from the 5' RACE reads with MiXCR, one row per CDR3 protein. Here the sample spans around 570,000 distinct CDR3 sequences, 9.5% to 10% being singletons. The same sample was also used in a study of yellow fever vaccine responses in identical twins.

The sequencing sample was made of PBMCs. These receptors all come from a woman under 30 in good health. The CDR3 runs from the conserved cysteine through the conserved F or W. The order of the fields is D gene, clone size, J gene, V gene, CDR3 DNA, CDR3 protein. The D gene is left open where the match is weak. Part of the rows lack a size; the others show once, few, many or a class for expanded clones.

>TRBD1|few|TRBJ2-1|TRBV7-3
TGTGCCAGCAGCTCGCAGGGGGTAGGGATGAATGAGCAGTTCTTC
CASSSQGVGMNEQFF
>TRBD2|many|TRBJ2-1|TRBV20-1
TGCAGTGCTCTAGCGGGAGCTACATCCAATGAGCAGTTCTTC
CSALAGATSNEQFF
>-|many|TRBJ1-3|TRBV10-3
TGTGCCGTTAGGACTGATCTCTCTGGAAACACCATATATTTT
CAVRTDLSGNTIYF
>-|few|TRBJ2-2|TRBV14
TGTGCCAGCAGCCCGAGGCAGAAACACACCGGGGAGCTGTTTTTT
CASSPRQKHTGELFF
>TRBD1|-|TRBJ2-5|TRBV29-1
TGCAGCGGCAAACAGGGGACACAGACCCAGTACTTC
CSGKQGTQTQYF
>-|-|TRBJ2-5|TRBV4-3
TGCGCCAGCAGCCAAGAATTTGGCAGTCCAGAGACCCAGTACTTC
CASSQEFGSPETQYF
>TRBD1|many|TRBJ2-3|TRBV28
TGTGCCAGCAGTTGGCCTGACAGGGGCGATCCAGATACGCAGTATTTT
CASSWPDRGDPDTQYF
>-|few|TRBJ2-5|TRBV28
TGTGCCAGCAGTTTAGAGGGTCGAAAGGAGGCGACCCAGTACTTC
CASSLEGRKEATQYF
>TRBD2|-|TRBJ2-3|TRBV20-1
TGCTGTGCTAGAGATGGGGGGGGTCTCACAGATACGCAGTATTTT
CCARDGGGLTDTQYF
>-|many|TRBJ2-5|TRBV5-6
TGTGCCAGCAGTAAGGGAGCAGAGACCCAGTACTTC
CASSKGAETQYF
>-|-|TRBJ2-1|TRBV30
TGTGCCTGGAGTCTACAAGGTGTAGACTACAATGAGCAGTTCTTC
CAWSLQGVDYNEQFF
>-|-|TRBJ2-7|TRBV5-6
TGTGCCAGCAGCTTGGCCGCCTCCGGGGGACCTAGTCGAGAGTACTTC
CASSLAASGGPSREYF
>-|-|TRBJ2-7|TRBV6-2/TRBV6-3
TGTGCCAGCAGTTACGGGAAAAACTACGAGCAGTACTTC
CASSYGKNYEQYF
>-|many|TRBJ2-1|TRBV14
TGTGCCAGCAGCCCGACAGATACGGAGCAGTTCTTC
CASSPTDTEQFF
>-|few|TRBJ1-5|TRBV3-1
TGTGCCAGCAGCCAAGTCCCCAGGGCTGATCAGCCCCAGCATTTT
CASSQVPRADQPQHF
>-|many|TRBJ1-1|TRBV20-1
TGCAGTGCCGGGACCCCCCCTGGCACTGAAGCTTTCTTT
CSAGTPPGTEAFF
>-|-|TRBJ1-1|TRBV19
TGTGCCAGCTCAGGGCGTGGACCGAACACTGAAGCTTTCTTT
CASSGRGPNTEAFF
>-|few|TRBJ2-1|TRBV7-9
TGTGCCAGCAGCTCACGGGACGACCCGGCCTACAATGAGCAGTTCTTC
CASSSRDDPAYNEQFF
>-|-|TRBJ2-6|TRBV20-1
TGCAGTGCTAGAGATTTTTCCGGGGCCAACGTCCTGACTTTC
CSARDFSGANVLTF
>-|-|TRBJ1-1|TRBV28
TGTGCCAGCAGTTTCCGTGGCGTCACTGAAGCTTTCTTT
CASSFRGVTEAFF
>-|-|TRBJ2-1|TRBV6-5
TGTGCCAGCGGCCCGGGGGTATATGAGCAGTTCTTC
CASGPGVYEQFF
>-|few|TRBJ2-3|TRBV9
TGTGCCAGCAGCGTTATTATGGGTACGCAGTATTTT
CASSVIMGTQYF
>-|few|TRBJ2-5|TRBV10-1
TGCGCCAGCAGTGAGTCGTATAGCAGGGAGACCCAGTACTTC
CASSESYSRETQYF
>TRBD2|many|TRBJ2-1|TRBV7-6
TGTGCCAGCAGCCCCAGAGCGGGGGACCACAATGAGCAGTTCTTC
CASSPRAGDHNEQFF
>-|few|TRBJ1-3|TRBV7-9
TGTGCCAGCAGCTCCCAACAGGGAAACACCATATATTTT
CASSSQQGNTIYF
>-|many|TRBJ2-3|TRBV24-1
TGTGCCACCAGTGATTTATCACCAACAGGGGATACGCAGTATTTT
CATSDLSPTGDTQYF
>-|few|TRBJ2-7|TRBV11-1
TGTGCCAGCAGCTTAGGTGGTCAAAATCAGCTCCTACGACAGCCTGCCTACGAGCAGTACTTC
CASSLGGQNQLLRQPAYEQYF
>TRBD2|many|TRBJ2-1|TRBV7-8
TGTGCCAGCAGCTTAGGGCTAGCGGGGGTCCTCTACAATGAGCAGTTCTTC
CASSLGLAGVLYNEQFF
>-|-|TRBJ2-5|TRBV7-2
TGTGCCGCGGCCAGCAGCTGGGGAGAGACCCAGTACTTC
CAAASSWGETQYF
>TRBD2|-|TRBJ2-3|TRBV9
TGTGCCAGCAGCGTCGGACTAGCGGGGGGTAGCACAGATACGCAGTATTTT
CASSVGLAGGSTDTQYF
>-|few|TRBJ2-1|TRBV7-9
TGTGCCAGCAGCGCGTCCGGGACATCCACAAATGAGCAGTTCTTC
CASSASGTSTNEQFF
>-|-|TRBJ1-1|TRBV5-1
TGCGCCAGCAGCTTGGCCAGGCAGGGCCTAGCTGAAGCTTTCTTT
CASSLARQGLAEAFF
>-|few|TRBJ1-2|TRBV7-9
TGTGCCAGCAGCTTAGAAGTCGGCAGGGCCTATGGCTACACCTTC
CASSLEVGRAYGYTF
>TRBD2|-|TRBJ2-3|TRBV12-3/TRBV12-4
TGTGCCAGCAGTTTAAAGGCCTCGCTAGCGGGGGGCCGCACAGATACGCAGTATTTT
CASSLKASLAGGRTDTQYF
>-|few|TRBJ2-7|TRBV4-2
TGTGCCAGCAGCCAAAGGCGGGGCGACGAGCAGTACTTC
CASSQRRGDEQYF
>-|few|TRBJ2-5|TRBV5-1
TGCGCCAGCAGCGTCGCCAGGATGGGGGAGACCCAGTACTTC
CASSVARMGETQYF
>-|many|TRBJ1-5|TRBV6-2/TRBV6-3
TGTGCCAGCAGTTACGGGACCCAAGGAGGTCAGCCCCAGCATTTT
CASSYGTQGGQPQHF
>-|-|TRBJ2-6|TRBV18
TGTGCCAGCCACGACGCGGTCGCTAGCTCTGGGGCCAACGTCCTGACTTTC
CASHDAVASSGANVLTF
>-|few|TRBJ1-6|TRBV6-1
TGTGCCAGCACCCCACAGGGTGCTTATAATTCACCCCTCCACTTT
CASTPQGAYNSPLHF
>-|-|TRBJ2-3|TRBV6-5
TGTGCCAGCCAGTGGACAGATACGCAGTATTTT
CASQWTDTQYF
>-|few|TRBJ2-3|TRBV7-9
TGTGCCAGCAGCCATCTTAGGGAGAGGGACACAGATACGCAGTATTTT
CASSHLRERDTDTQYF
>-|many|TRBJ2-2|TRBV6-2/TRBV6-3
TGTGCCAGCAGTTATTTAGGCAGGGGCACCGGGGAGCTGTTTTTT
CASSYLGRGTGELFF
>TRBD2|many|TRBJ2-5|TRBV10-3
TGTGCCATCAGTGAGGTAGCGGGTACACAAGAGACCCAGTACTTC
CAISEVAGTQETQYF
>-|many|TRBJ2-2|TRBV25-1
TGTGCCAGCAGTGCGGGGTCCCCCGGGGAGCTGTTTTTT
CASSAGSPGELFF
>-|-|TRBJ2-7|TRBV19
TGTGCCAGTAGCGGGGCAGGACCCTACGAGCAGTACTTC
CASSGAGPYEQYF
>TRBD1|few|TRBJ2-7|TRBV12-3/TRBV12-4
TGTGCCAGCAGTGTCGGGACAGGCGAGCAGTACTTC
CASSVGTGEQYF
>-|many|TRBJ2-1|TRBV12-3/TRBV12-4
TGTGCCAGCAGTTTAGCAGATGAGCAGTTCTTC
CASSLADEQFF